This T cell receptor beta chain was identified in a study of Graves' ophthalmopathy and Graves' hyperthyroidism (dated by TCRdb to 2016 to 2019). With respect to the entire study: Hyperthyroidism was defined as stable when no progression to ophthalmopathy occurred within 18 months of follow-up. TCR beta repertoire signatures were used to distinguish Graves' ophthalmopathy from Graves' hyperthyroidism and to predict progression to ophthalmopathy. In total, around 140 blood samples were TCR-sequenced: approximately 42 ophthalmopathy, some 75 hyperthyroidism and roughly 17 hyperthyroidism-to-ophthalmopathy patients. To explore V-J signatures that separate ophthalmopathy from hyperthyroidism, a discovery set of approximately 100 patients was enrolled, consisting of 40 to 45 with ophthalmopathy and fewer than 60 with stable hyperthyroidism. An independent validation cohort comprised 18 hyperthyroidism patients and around 16 patients who later progressed from hyperthyroidism to ophthalmopathy. T-cell repertoires of thyroid tissue and blood were compared in 5 or 6 hyperthyroidism patients. Following sample collection, hyperthyroidism patients were given methimazole at a starting dose of 30 mg daily, and ophthalmopathy patients were given high-dose intravenous methylprednisolone. Study-wide conclusions, independent of this receptor: In validation, the model predicted ophthalmopathy progression with over 60% sensitivity and 72.22% specificity; 12 predicted patients were CT-confirmed with GO in a median of around 6 months. Sample size was not statistically predetermined, and group allocation was not concealed from the investigators. In cross-validation, the 13-signature model distinguished ophthalmopathy from stable hyperthyroidism with about 88% sensitivity and roughly 81% specificity, and in the test set the corresponding values were around 78% and 73%. Among expanded thyroid clonotypes with frequency above 0.001, most also showed up in blood, which suggests that blood repertoires may reflect the thyroid immune response.

For repertoire sequencing, the TCR beta CDR3 regions were amplified from RNA transcripts. The first round was an RT-PCR using HTBI primers with the Qiagen OneStep RT-PCR kit, and this first round was followed by a second-round multiplex PCR, then size selection and purification. Libraries were sequenced paired-end with 100 bp reads on an Illumina HiSeq2000. In the source study's methods: SOAPnuke was used to process the reads, removing any read that contained adapters or uncalled bases, had a mean Phred below 15, or lacked an exact match to the constant primer or identifier. COPE v1.2.5 was used to merge high-quality paired reads. Each unique nucleotide sequence was defined as a clonotype, and clonotypes were aligned to IMGT TRB V, D and J references with MiTCR v1.1. Only V-J combinations with frequency above 0.0001 were analysed, covering approximately 99% of repertoires. A TCR clonal expansion and chaos score per V-J combination was defined as the ratio of F50 clonal expansion to chaos observed in the TCRdist matrix. Welch's t-statistics and random forest were used to reduce the features to 13 V-J combinations, which were then used as input to a naive Bayes classifier. Thyroid-blood repertoire similarity was quantified with the Morisita-Horn index. TCRdb passed the public sequencing reads through fastp at Q25 and MiXCR, retaining productive beta sequences. Duplicate CDR3 protein sequences are folded into a single record with the most common DNA and genes. These V and J calls originate from TCRdb's pipeline instead of the authors' own analysis. For this sample the table gives over a million distinct CDR3 sequences, of which around a third were detected only once. The top ten clonotypes cover approximately 12% of the sample.

Many counts were recorded for this clonotype. The target of this receptor is not known. No quality values exist for individual bases; no much larger clone is one base distant. There are 17 amino acids in the CDR3, from cysteine to phenylalanine inclusive. Just the 51-base CDR3 DNA is kept, in frame starting at base 1. The V end gives up 4 bases and the J end 6 bases, leaving 11 bases in the junction not matched to a gene. Per the germline V gene (reference sequence), SEHNR is the CDR1 and FQNEAQ is the CDR2. The hyperthyroidism patients were 18 to 65 years old and newly diagnosed, with a disease duration of less than 2 months. Patients with other autoimmune diseases, uncontrolled infections, pregnancy or lactation were excluded from the study. Diagnosis was based on clinical symptoms, serum thyroxine, TRAb, thyroid ultrasound and orbital computed tomography. Total RNA was extracted with Trizol reagent and quality-checked on an Agilent 2100 Bioanalyzer.

Sequencing was done on a sample of peripheral blood or thyroid tissue (not recorded which). The clonotype originates from an adult man with Graves' hyperthyroidism. The chain was built from TRBV7-9 and TRBJ1-5, with 11 bases in between that match TRBD1. The nucleotide sequence is given as TGTGCCAGCAGCTCCGGGGGCGGACAGGGGGCAGGTCAGCCCCAGCATTTT. This codes for CASSSGGGQGAGQPQHF.